The clone carrying this TCR beta chain was detected ten times or more. V shed 4 bases, J shed 1 base, and the junction held 4 bases outside the gene matches. Germline CDR1 and CDR2: MDHEN and SYDVKM. The CDR3 has 16 residues. The sample originates from a study of regulatory T cells in long-lasting Graves disease. Arm-PCR of CDR3 regions with iRepertoire HTBI primers generated TCR beta libraries. Each CDR3 protein gets one entry after TCRdb re-called the multiplex PCR reads with MiXCR. The sample carries roughly 400,000 distinct CDR3 sequences, around 17% recorded once. Time point of the sample: newly diagnosed GD, antithyroid drugs for less than 3 months. Construction of the TCR library relied on RNA isolated from PBMCs. This sample was shared with a second study, whose subject was T cells in Graves' hyperthyroidism and ophthalmopathy.

The chain employs TRBV28 and TRBJ2-5; the match to TRBD2 covers 12 bases. Material: peripheral blood mononuclear cells (PBMCs), obtained at new diagnosis, from a patient treated with antithyroid drugs. The TCR originated in a woman aged 18-35 years with Graves disease. This chain's CDR3 is CASSSLLAGGQETQYF. The CDR3 DNA reads as TGTGCCAGCAGTTCCCTACTAGCGGGAGGCCAAGAGACCCAGTACTTC. The whole variable domain, remainder taken from reference TRBV28 and TRBJ2-5, is DVKVTQSSRYLVKRTGEKVFLECVQDMDHENMFWYRQDPGLGLRLIYFSYDVKMKEKGDIPEGYSVSREKKERFSLILESASTNQTSMYLCASSSLLAGGQETQYFGPGTRLLVL.